This T cell receptor (beta chain) was captured in a study of radiation and T cells in renal cell carcinoma. V dropped 2 bases and J dropped 7; count of bases not matched to a gene: 8. Germline assignment: CDR1 KGHSH and CDR2 LQKENI. The CDR3 is 17 residues long. The repertoire was sequenced with immunoSEQ multiplex PCR; TCRdb's copy has only in-frame clones and lacks some. This sample carries around 17,000 clones, under 70% of them seen once, and the ten largest clones take 9.7%. This clone was recorded once. As to treatment: treatment-naive control, cytoreductive nephrectomy. The TCR was taken from a man aged 35 to 55 with renal cell carcinoma. The sample in question was tumor tissue, obtained from a patient whose treatment was nephrectomy without radiotherapy. The chain employs TRBV18 and TRBJ1-6, with 10 bases matching TRBD1. DNA of the CDR3: TGTGCCAGCTCACCAAGACAGGGGGCACAGGAAAATTCACCCCTCCACTTT. Amino acids: CASSPRQGAQENSPLHF. The complete variable domain, with remaining parts taken from reference TRBV18 and TRBJ1-6, reads NAGVMQNPRHLVRRRGQEARLRCSPMKGHSHVYWYRQLPEEGLKFMVYLQKENIIDESGMPKERFSAEFPKEGPSILRIQQVVRGDSAAYFCASSPRQGAQENSPLHFGNGTRLTVT.